A selection of T cell receptor beta chains follows, all from one sample in a study of T cells after yellow fever vaccination. One entry per CDR3 protein, called by TCRdb with MiXCR from the 5' RACE reads. The sample carries under 550,000 distinct CDR3 sequences, around a fifth recorded once. This sample comprised PBMCs, obtained roughly 20 days after the first yellow fever vaccination. All receptors derive from a man between 18 and 29 years old who received the YFV17D yellow fever vaccine. Each CDR3 is given with its conserved first and last residue. A D gene is named only where the DNA matches it firmly. For some rows the clone size is stated as once, few or many, or as a class when expanded; others skip it.

TRBV20-1	TRBJ2-7	-	-	CSAKRVFEQYF	TGCAGTGCTAAAAGGGTGTTCGAGCAGTACTTC
TRBV4-1	TRBJ2-7	-	-	CASSPHVSRDEQYF	TGCGCCAGCAGCCCCCACGTGTCCCGGGACGAGCAGTACTTC
TRBV6-5	TRBJ2-7	-	-	CASSNTGLAQYF	TGTGCCAGCAGTAACACAGGGCTGGCGCAGTACTTC
TRBV19	TRBJ1-5	few	-	CASSISGAYQPQHF	TGTGCCAGTAGTATCTCAGGGGCTTATCAGCCCCAGCATTTT
TRBV5-1	TRBJ2-7	few	-	CASRAENLYEQYF	TGCGCCAGCAGGGCAGAGAACCTTTACGAGCAGTACTTC
TRBV4-3	TRBJ2-4	few	-	CASSQGLVTKNIQYF	TGCGCCAGCAGCCAAGGGCTAGTGACCAAAAACATTCAGTACTTC
TRBV3-1	TRBJ1-2	few	TRBD1	CASSQVRDRVKGDYGYTF	TGTGCCAGCAGCCAAGTGCGGGACAGGGTGAAAGGTGACTATGGCTACACCTTC
TRBV7-9	TRBJ2-5	many	TRBD2	CASSPPGLAGKETQYF	TGTGCCAGCAGCCCGCCGGGACTAGCGGGGAAAGAGACCCAGTACTTC
TRBV24-1	TRBJ2-3	-	TRBD2	CATSDGAGGKTDTQYF	TGTGCCACCAGTGACGGCGCGGGGGGGAAGACAGATACGCAGTATTTT
TRBV11-2	TRBJ2-1	-	-	CASSLVGAWNEQFF	TGTGCCAGCAGCTTAGTAGGGGCCTGGAATGAGCAGTTCTTC
TRBV4-1	TRBJ2-1	-	-	CASSQHPWEYNEQFF	TGCGCCAGCAGCCAACACCCCTGGGAGTACAATGAGCAGTTCTTC
TRBV7-2	TRBJ1-4	few	-	CASSWGEKLFF	TGTGCCAGCAGCTGGGGTGAAAAACTGTTTTTT
TRBV7-3	TRBJ2-3	-	TRBD1	CASSLREGQGLNTQYF	TGTGCCAGCAGCTTAAGAGAGGGACAGGGGTTAAATACGCAGTATTTT
TRBV5-5	TRBJ1-5	-	-	CASSPAGYPEQPQHF	TGTGCCAGCAGCCCGGCGGGGTATCCAGAGCAGCCCCAGCATTTT
TRBV3-1	TRBJ2-3	-	-	CASSQVEIWSTDTQYF	TGTGCCAGCAGCCAAGTGGAGATATGGAGCACAGATACGCAGTATTTT
TRBV5-1	TRBJ2-1	many	-	CASSLAWFSPLQGGEQFF	TGCGCCAGCAGCTTGGCCTGGTTTTCCCCTTTACAGGGAGGGGAGCAGTTCTTC
TRBV15	TRBJ2-5	-	-	CATSRDPLGTQYF	TGTGCCACCAGCAGAGATCCCTTGGGGACCCAGTACTTC
TRBV7-9	TRBJ1-5	-	-	CAVGGQPQHF	TGTGCCGTGGGAGGTCAGCCCCAGCATTTT
TRBV6-2/TRBV6-3	TRBJ2-1	few	TRBD2	CASSYSAGGPIGVNEQFF	TGTGCCAGCAGTTATTCTGCGGGGGGGCCTATCGGGGTCAATGAGCAGTTCTTC
TRBV5-1	TRBJ2-3	-	-	CASSLDPGSTDTQYF	TGCGCCAGCAGCTTGGACCCCGGGAGCACAGATACGCAGTATTTT
TRBV2	TRBJ2-4	few	-	CASSEEQAKNIQYF	TGTGCCAGCAGTGAAGAGCAAGCCAAAAACATTCAGTACTTC
TRBV9	TRBJ2-3	few	-	CASSVVVGSTDTQYF	TGTGCCAGCAGCGTAGTGGTGGGAAGCACAGATACGCAGTATTTT
TRBV6-6	TRBJ2-1	-	-	CVTGQVIDEQFF	TGCGTTACAGGGCAGGTAATCGATGAGCAGTTCTTC
TRBV7-9	TRBJ2-5	few	-	CASVREQQETQYF	TGTGCCAGCGTCCGAGAGCAACAAGAGACCCAGTACTTC
TRBV6-2/TRBV6-3	TRBJ2-3	-	TRBD2	CASSYSLTSGDTQYF	TGTGCCAGCAGTTACTCTTTAACTAGCGGAGATACGCAGTATTTT
TRBV5-4	TRBJ2-5	few	-	CASSGSFEGSTQYF	TGTGCCAGCAGCGGGTCCTTTGAGGGTTCGACCCAGTACTTC
TRBV27	TRBJ2-3	-	TRBD2	CASSLSLLAGLSGDTQYF	TGTGCCAGCAGTTTATCCTTGTTAGCGGGGCTGTCCGGGGATACGCAGTATTTT
TRBV5-4	TRBJ2-2	once	-	CASSSAVLNTGELFF	TGTGCCAGCAGCTCTGCGGTGCTGAACACCGGGGAGCTGTTTTTT
TRBV3-1	TRBJ2-5	few	-	CASSQDSQGRETQYF	TGTGCCAGCAGCCAAGATTCCCAGGGTAGAGAGACCCAGTACTTC
TRBV12-5	TRBJ2-7	few	-	CASGLVANEQYF	TGTGCTAGTGGTTTGGTAGCGAACGAGCAGTACTTC
TRBV3-1	TRBJ2-7	-	-	CASSRRGSTSEEYF	TGTGCCAGCAGCCGAAGAGGGTCTACGAGCGAGGAGTACTTC
TRBV7-2	TRBJ2-3	few	TRBD2	CASSIVSGETFTDTQYF	TGTGCCAGCAGTATCGTCAGCGGGGAAACCTTCACAGATACGCAGTATTTT
TRBV29-1	TRBJ2-2	many	TRBD1	CSVSGRGGVIGELFF	TGCAGCGTTTCAGGAAGAGGGGGCGTTATCGGGGAGCTGTTTTTT
TRBV11-3	TRBJ2-7	-	-	CASSLSHRAHEQYF	TGTGCCAGCAGCTTATCACACAGGGCGCACGAGCAGTACTTC
TRBV3-1	TRBJ2-5	few	-	CASSQNWHQQETQYF	TGTGCCAGCAGCCAAAATTGGCACCAACAAGAGACCCAGTACTTC
TRBV2	TRBJ2-1	-	-	CASSEEQGGNEQFF	TGTGCCAGCAGTGAGGAACAGGGAGGGAATGAGCAGTTCTTC
TRBV10-3	TRBJ1-1	-	-	CAISGREPNTEAFF	TGTGCCATCAGTGGCCGGGAGCCGAACACTGAAGCTTTCTTT
TRBV20-1	TRBJ2-5	-	TRBD2	CSARGTSRETQYF	TGCAGTGCTCGCGGGACTAGCCGGGAGACCCAGTACTTC
TRBV4-3	TRBJ2-7	-	TRBD1	CASRPGTGLDYEQYF	TGCGCCAGCAGACCCGGGACAGGTCTAGACTACGAGCAGTACTTC
TRBV24-1	TRBJ2-2	many	-	CATGASTGELFF	TGTGCCACCGGGGCGAGCACCGGGGAGCTGTTTTTT
TRBV4-3	TRBJ2-2	many	-	CASSQDRADANTGELFF	TGCGCCAGCAGCCAAGATCGGGCAGACGCGAACACCGGGGAGCTGTTTTTT
TRBV5-1	TRBJ2-3	-	TRBD2	CASSSQLAGLTDTQYF	TGCGCCAGCAGCTCACAACTAGCGGGCCTCACAGATACGCAGTATTTT
TRBV6-1	TRBJ1-1	-	TRBD1	CASSKSPGGDYTEAFF	TGTGCCAGCAGCAAATCCCCAGGGGGGGATTACACTGAAGCTTTCTTT
TRBV19	TRBJ1-1	-	-	CASTHWGVTEAFF	TGTGCCAGTACCCATTGGGGGGTCACTGAAGCTTTCTTT
TRBV18	TRBJ1-1	-	-	CASSPGGPNTEAFF	TGTGCCAGCTCACCAGGGGGGCCGAACACTGAAGCTTTCTTT
TRBV10-3	TRBJ2-6	-	TRBD1	CAISLDRGLGGANVLTF	TGTGCCATCAGTTTGGACAGGGGGCTGGGCGGGGCCAACGTCCTGACTTTC
TRBV7-2	TRBJ2-5	few	-	CASSRDARGETQYF	TGTGCCAGCAGCCGCGACGCGAGGGGAGAGACCCAGTACTTC
TRBV12-3/TRBV12-4	TRBJ2-5	few	TRBD1	CASSLRGFDQETQYF	TGTGCCAGCAGTCTCAGGGGGTTCGACCAAGAGACCCAGTACTTC
TRBV5-8	TRBJ2-1	many	-	CASSFETVKQFF	TGTGCCAGCAGCTTTGAGACAGTGAAACAGTTCTTC
TRBV5-1	TRBJ1-1	few	TRBD1	CASSGQGASTEAFF	TGCGCCAGCAGCGGACAGGGGGCGAGTACTGAAGCTTTCTTT
TRBV12-3/TRBV12-4	TRBJ2-1	few	TRBD1	CASKPGGISYNEQFF	TGTGCCAGCAAACCAGGGGGAATCTCCTACAATGAGCAGTTCTTC
TRBV6-5	TRBJ2-3	few	-	CASSSTSGYTGQYF	TGTGCCAGCAGTTCGACCTCCGGGTATACAGGGCAGTATTTT
TRBV9	TRBJ2-5	few	TRBD2	CASSRGGLLYQETQYF	TGTGCCAGCAGCCGGGGGGGACTTTTGTACCAAGAGACCCAGTACTTC
TRBV5-6	TRBJ2-2	many	-	CASSLTEPANTGELFF	TGTGCCAGCAGCCTGACAGAGCCCGCGAACACCGGGGAGCTGTTTTTT
TRBV20-1	TRBJ2-1	-	-	CSASTLRYNEQFF	TGCAGTGCTAGTACGCTCAGATACAATGAGCAGTTCTTC
TRBV7-9	TRBJ2-5	few	-	CASSLDMARFQETQYF	TGTGCCAGCAGCTTAGACATGGCAAGGTTCCAAGAGACCCAGTACTTC
TRBV5-4	TRBJ2-3	-	TRBD2	CASSPGGGEEGDTQYF	TGTGCCAGCAGCCCGGGCGGGGGGGAGGAAGGGGATACGCAGTATTTT